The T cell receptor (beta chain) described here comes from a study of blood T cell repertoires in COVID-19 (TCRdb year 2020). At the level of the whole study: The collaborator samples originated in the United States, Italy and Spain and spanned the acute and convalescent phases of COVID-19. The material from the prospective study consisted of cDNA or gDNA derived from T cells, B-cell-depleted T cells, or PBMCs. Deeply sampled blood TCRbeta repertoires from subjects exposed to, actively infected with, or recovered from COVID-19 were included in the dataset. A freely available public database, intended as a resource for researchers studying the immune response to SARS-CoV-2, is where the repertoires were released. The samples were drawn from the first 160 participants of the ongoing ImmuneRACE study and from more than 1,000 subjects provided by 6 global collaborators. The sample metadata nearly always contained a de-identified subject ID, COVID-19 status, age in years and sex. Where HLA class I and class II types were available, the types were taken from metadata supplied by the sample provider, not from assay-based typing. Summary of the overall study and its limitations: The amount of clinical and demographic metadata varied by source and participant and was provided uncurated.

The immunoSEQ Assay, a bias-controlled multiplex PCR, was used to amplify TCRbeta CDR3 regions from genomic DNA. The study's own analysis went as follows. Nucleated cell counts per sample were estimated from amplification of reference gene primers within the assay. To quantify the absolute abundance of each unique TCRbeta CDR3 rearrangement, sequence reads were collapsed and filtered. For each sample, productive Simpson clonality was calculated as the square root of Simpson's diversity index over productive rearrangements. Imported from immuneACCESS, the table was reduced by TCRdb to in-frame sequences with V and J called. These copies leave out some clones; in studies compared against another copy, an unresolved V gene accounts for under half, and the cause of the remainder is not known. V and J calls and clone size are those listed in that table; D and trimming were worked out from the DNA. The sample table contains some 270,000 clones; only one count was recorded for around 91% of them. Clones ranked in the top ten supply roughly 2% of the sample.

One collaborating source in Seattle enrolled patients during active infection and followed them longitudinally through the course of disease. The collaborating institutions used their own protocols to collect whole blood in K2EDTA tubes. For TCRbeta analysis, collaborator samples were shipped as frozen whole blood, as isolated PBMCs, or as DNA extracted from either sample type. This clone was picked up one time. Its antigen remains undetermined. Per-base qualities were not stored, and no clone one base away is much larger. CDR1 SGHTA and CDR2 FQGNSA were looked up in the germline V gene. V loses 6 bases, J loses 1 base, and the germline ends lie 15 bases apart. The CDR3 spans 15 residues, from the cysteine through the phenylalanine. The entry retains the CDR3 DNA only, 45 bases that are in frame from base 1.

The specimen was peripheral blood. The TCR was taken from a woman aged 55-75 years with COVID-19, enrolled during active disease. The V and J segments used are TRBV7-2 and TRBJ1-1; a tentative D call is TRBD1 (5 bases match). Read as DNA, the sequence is TGTGCCAGCAGGACTAGACAGAGGCCGAACACTGAAGCTTTCTTT. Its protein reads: CASRTRQRPNTEAFF.